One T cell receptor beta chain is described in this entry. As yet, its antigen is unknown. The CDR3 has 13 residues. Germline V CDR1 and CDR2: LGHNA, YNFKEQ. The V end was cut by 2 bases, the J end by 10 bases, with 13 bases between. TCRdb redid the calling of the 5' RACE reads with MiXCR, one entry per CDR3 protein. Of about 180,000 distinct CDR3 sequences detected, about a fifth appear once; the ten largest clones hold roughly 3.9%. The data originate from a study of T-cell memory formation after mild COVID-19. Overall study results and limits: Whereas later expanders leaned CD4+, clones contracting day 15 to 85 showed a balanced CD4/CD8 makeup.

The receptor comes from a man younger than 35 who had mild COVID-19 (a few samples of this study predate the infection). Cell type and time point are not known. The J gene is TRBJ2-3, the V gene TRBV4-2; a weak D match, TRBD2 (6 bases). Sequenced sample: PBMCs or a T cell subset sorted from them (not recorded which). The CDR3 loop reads CASSQQVREAQYF. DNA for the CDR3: TGTGCCAGCAGCCAACAGGTTAGGGAGGCGCAGTATTTT.